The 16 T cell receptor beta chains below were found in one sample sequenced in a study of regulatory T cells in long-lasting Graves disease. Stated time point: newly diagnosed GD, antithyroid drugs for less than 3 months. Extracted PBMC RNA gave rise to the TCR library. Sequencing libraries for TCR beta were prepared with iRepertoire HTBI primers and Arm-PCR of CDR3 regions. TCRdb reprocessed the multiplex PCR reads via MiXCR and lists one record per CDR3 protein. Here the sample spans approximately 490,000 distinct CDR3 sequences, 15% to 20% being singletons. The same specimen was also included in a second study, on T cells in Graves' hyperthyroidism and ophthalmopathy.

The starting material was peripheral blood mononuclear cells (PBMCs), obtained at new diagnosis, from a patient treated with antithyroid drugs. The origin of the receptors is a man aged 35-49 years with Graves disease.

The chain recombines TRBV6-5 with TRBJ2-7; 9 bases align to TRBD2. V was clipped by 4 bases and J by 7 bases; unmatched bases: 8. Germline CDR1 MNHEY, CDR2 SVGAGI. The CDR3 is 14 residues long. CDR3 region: CASSSVAGVGEQYF. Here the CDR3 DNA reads TGTGCCAGCAGTTCCGTAGCGGGAGTTGGAGAGCAGTACTTC.

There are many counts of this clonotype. For the CDR3, the DNA is TGTGCCAGCAGTGATGTAGCAGGGGTCCAGCCCCAGCATTTT. It translates to CASSDVAGVQPQHF. V and J are TRBV2 and TRBJ1-5, with D maybe TRBD1 (6 bases). The V end lost 3 bases, the J end lost 7 bases, and 13 bases lay between the germline ends. The germline gives CDR1 SNHLY, CDR2 FYNNEI. The CDR3 has 14 residues.

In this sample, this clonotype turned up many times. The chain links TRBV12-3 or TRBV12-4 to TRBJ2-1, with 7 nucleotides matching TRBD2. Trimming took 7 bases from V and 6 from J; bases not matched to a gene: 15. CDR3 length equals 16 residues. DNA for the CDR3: TGTGCCAGCACCCCGCCCGGGCTAGCGGACATCAATGAGCAGTTCTTC. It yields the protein CASTPPGLADINEQFF.

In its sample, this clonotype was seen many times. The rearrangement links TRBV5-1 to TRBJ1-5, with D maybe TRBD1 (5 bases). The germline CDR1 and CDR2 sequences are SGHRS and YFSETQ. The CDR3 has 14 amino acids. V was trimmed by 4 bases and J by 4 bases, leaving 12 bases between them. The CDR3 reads CASSLGGVNQPQHF. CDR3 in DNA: TGCGCCAGCAGCCTGGGGGGGGTTAATCAGCCCCAGCATTTT.

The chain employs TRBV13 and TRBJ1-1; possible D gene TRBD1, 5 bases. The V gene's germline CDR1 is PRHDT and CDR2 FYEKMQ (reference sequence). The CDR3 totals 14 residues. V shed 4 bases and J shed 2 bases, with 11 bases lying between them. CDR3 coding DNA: TGTGCCAGCAGCTCAACTGACAGAAACACTGAAGCTTTCTTT. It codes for CASSSTDRNTEAFF.

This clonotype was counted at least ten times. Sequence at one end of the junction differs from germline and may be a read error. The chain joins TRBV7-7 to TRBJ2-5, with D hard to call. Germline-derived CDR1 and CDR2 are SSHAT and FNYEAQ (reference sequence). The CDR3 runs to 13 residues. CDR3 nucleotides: TGTGCTAGCAGCTATTCCCACCAAGAGACCCAGTACTTC. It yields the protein CASSYSHQETQYF.

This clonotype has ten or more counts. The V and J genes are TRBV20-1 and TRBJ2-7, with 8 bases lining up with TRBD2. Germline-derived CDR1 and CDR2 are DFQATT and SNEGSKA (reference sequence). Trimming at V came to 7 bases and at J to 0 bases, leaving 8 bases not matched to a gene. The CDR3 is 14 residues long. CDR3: CSVTSGASSYEQYF. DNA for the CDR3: TGCAGTGTTACTAGCGGTGCCAGCTCCTACGAGCAGTACTTC.

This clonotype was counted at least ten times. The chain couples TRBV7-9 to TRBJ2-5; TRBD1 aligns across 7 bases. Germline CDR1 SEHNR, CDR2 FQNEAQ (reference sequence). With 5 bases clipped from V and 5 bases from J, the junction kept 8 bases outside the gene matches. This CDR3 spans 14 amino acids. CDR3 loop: CASSQMTGLETQYF. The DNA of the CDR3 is TGTGCCAGCAGCCAGATGACAGGGCTCGAGACCCAGTACTTC.

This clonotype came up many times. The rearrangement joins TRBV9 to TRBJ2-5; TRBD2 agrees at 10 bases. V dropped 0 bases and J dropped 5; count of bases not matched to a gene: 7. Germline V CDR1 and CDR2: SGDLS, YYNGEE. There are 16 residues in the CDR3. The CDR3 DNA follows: TGTGCCAGCAGCGTAGCCAGCGGGAGGGTAGGGGAGACCCAGTACTTC. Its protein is CASSVASGRVGETQYF.

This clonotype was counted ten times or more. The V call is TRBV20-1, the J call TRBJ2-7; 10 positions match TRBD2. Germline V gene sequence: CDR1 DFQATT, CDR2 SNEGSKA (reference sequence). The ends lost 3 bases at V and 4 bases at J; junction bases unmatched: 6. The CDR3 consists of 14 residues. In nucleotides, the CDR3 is TGCAGTGCTAGGGGTCGGACTAGCGGTTACGAGCAGTACTTC. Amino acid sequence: CSARGRTSGYEQYF.

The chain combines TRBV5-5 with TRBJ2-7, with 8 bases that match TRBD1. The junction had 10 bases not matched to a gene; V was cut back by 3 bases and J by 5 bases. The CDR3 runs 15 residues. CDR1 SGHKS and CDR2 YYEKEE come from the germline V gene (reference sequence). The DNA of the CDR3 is TGTGCCAGCAGCTCCCCGGACAGGGAAGGCCACGAGCAGTACTTC. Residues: CASSSPDREGHEQYF.

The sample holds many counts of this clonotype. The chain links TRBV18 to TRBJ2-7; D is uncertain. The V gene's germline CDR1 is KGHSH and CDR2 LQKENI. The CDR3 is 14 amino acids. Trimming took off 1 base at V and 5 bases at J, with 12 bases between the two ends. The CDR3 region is CASSPRSIGHEQYF. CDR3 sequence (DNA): TGTGCCAGCTCACCACGATCGATCGGCCACGAGCAGTACTTC.

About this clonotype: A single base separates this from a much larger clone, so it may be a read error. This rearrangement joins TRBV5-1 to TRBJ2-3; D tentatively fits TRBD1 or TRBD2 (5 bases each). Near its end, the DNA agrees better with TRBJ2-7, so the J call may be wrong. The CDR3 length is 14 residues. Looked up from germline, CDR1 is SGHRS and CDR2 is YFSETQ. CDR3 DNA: TGCGCCAGCAGCTCAGGGACGGCTCAATACGAGCAGTACTTC. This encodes CASSSGTAQYEQYF.

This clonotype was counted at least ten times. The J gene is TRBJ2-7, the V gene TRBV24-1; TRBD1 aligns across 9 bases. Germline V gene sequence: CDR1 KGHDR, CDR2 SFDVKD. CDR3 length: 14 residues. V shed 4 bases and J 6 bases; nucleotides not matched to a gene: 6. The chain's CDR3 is CATSDLGQGGEQYF. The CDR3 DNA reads TGTGCCACCAGTGACCTGGGACAGGGAGGCGAGCAGTACTTC.

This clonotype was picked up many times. The CDR3 DNA reads as TGTGCCAGCAGCGTACGAGGGGGGGGTGAGCAGTTCTTC. This translates into CASSVRGGGEQFF. The rearrangement links TRBV2 to TRBJ2-1; D may be TRBD2 (7 bases). The germline gives CDR1 SNHLY, CDR2 FYNNEI. The CDR3 runs to 13 residues. Trimming pared 6 bases from V and 9 bases from J, leaving 15 bases between. Full variable domain (remainder filled in from reference TRBV2 and TRBJ2-1): EPEVTQTPSHQVTQMGQEVILRCVPISNHLYFYWYRQILGQKVEFLVSFYNNEISEKSEIFDDQFSVERPDGSNFTLKIRSTKLEDSAMYFCASSVRGGGEQFFGPGTRLTVL.

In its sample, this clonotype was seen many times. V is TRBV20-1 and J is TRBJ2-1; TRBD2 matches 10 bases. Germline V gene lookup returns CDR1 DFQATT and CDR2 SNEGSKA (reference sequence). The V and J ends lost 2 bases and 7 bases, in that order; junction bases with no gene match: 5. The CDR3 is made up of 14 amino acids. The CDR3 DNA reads TGCAGTGCTAGATCGGGACTAGCGATAAATGAGCAGTTCTTC. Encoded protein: CSARSGLAINEQFF.